The 27 T cell receptor beta chains presented below share a single source sample, sequenced in a study of monozygotic twins with inflammatory bowel disease. Each CDR3 protein gets one entry in TCRdb, which reprocessed the 5' RACE reads and gives no DNA. The sample totals some 200,000 distinct CDR3 sequences. Sample: blood. These TCRs come from a human donor with ulcerative colitis or Crohn's disease, or a healthy co-twin of an affected twin (not recorded which).

The chain carries TRBV5-1 and TRBJ2-5; TCRdb indicates TRBD2, and absent DNA this call remains unverified. The germline V gene has CDR1 SGHRS and CDR2 YFSETQ. The CDR3 covers 14 residues. This CDR3 is CASSLTRSQETQYF. The full variable domain, its missing parts supplied by reference TRBV5-1 and TRBJ2-5, is KAGVTQTPRYLIKTRGQQVTLSCSPISGHRSVSWYQQTPGQGLQFLFEYFSETQRNKGNFPGRFSGRQFSNSRSEMNVSTLELGDSALYLCASSLTRSQETQYFGPGTRLLVL.

The chain combines TRBV29-1 with TRBJ2-7. The CDR3 has 13 residues. The germline CDR1 and CDR2 sequences are SQVTM and ANQGSEA. The CDR3 region is CSVADNIGYEQYF.

The chain uses TRBV9 and TRBJ1-3. Looked up from germline, CDR1 is SGDLS and CDR2 is YYNGEE. CDR3 length: 13 residues. CDR3 loop: CASSLAGRDTIYF.

The V call is TRBV29-1, the J call TRBJ2-2. CDR1 and CDR2 from the germline V gene are SQVTM and ANQGSEA. CDR3 length: 12 amino acids. Here the CDR3 reads CSAFWNTGELFF.

The chain uses TRBV7-2 and TRBJ1-6. This CDR3 region has 16 residues. CDR1 SGHTA and CDR2 FQGNSA come from the germline V gene. CDR3 region: CASSLSTAAYNSPLHF.

V and J are TRBV4-3 and TRBJ2-3. Germline CDR1 is LGHNA and CDR2 is YSLEER. The CDR3 extends over 14 amino acids. The CDR3 loop reads CASSQGISSDTQYF.

The chain is built from TRBV4-2 and TRBJ1-6; TCRdb selects TRBD1, and the lack of DNA leaves this call unchecked. Germline CDR1 LGHNA, CDR2 YNFKEQ. The CDR3 is 17 residues long. CDR3 residues: CASSQEIWDRGLSPLHF.

V usage is TRBV9 and J usage is TRBJ1-1. Germline loops: CDR1 SGDLS, CDR2 YYNGEE. The CDR3 covers 13 residues. CDR3 in amino acids: CASSPHGNTEAFF.

This chain links TRBV20-1 with TRBJ2-4; TCRdb names TRBD2, which stays unverified in the absence of DNA. Germline-derived CDR1 and CDR2 are DFQATT and SNEGSKA (reference sequence). The CDR3 extends over 17 amino acids. The CDR3: CSARVGKRGLTGNIQYF.

The rearrangement links TRBV7-2 to TRBJ2-7. This CDR3 is built from 14 residues. Germline loops: CDR1 SGHTA, CDR2 FQGNSA. This CDR3 reads CASSLLVGTYEQYF.

The CDR3: CASSSLGSQGSSGYTF. This chain joins TRBV6-5 and TRBJ1-2. Germline CDR1 reads MNHEY; CDR2 reads SVGAGI. This CDR3 has 16 residues.

This chain uses TRBV5-4 with TRBJ2-1; TCRdb returns TRBD1, unconfirmable since there is no DNA. Germline lookup yields CDR1 SGHNT and CDR2 YYREEE (reference sequence). This CDR3 contains 18 residues. The chain's CDR3 is CASSLPGAGNTRYNEQFF.

The rearrangement uses TRBV5-1 and TRBJ2-7. The germline V gene has CDR1 SGHRS and CDR2 YFSETQ. CDR3 length: 14 residues. The CDR3 sequence: CASSLGEVSYEQYF.

V gene TRBV7-9 combines with J gene TRBJ2-1; the D call from TCRdb, TRBD1, cannot be confirmed without DNA. There are 15 residues in the CDR3. The germline CDR1 and CDR2 sequences are SEHNR and FQNEAQ (reference sequence). This chain's CDR3 is CASSGRPSSYNEQFF.

This chain connects TRBV18 to TRBJ2-4; the D call from TCRdb, TRBD2, cannot be confirmed without DNA. Looked up from germline, CDR1 is KGHSH and CDR2 is LQKENI. This CDR3 contains 15 residues. Here the CDR3 reads CASSPGAQAKNIQYF.

The CDR3 is CSARDLERVSDEQFF. This chain connects TRBV20-1 to TRBJ2-1. Germline V CDR1 and CDR2: DFQATT, SNEGSKA (reference sequence). This CDR3 has 15 amino acids.

This chain joins TRBV7-6 and TRBJ1-3. Germline loops: CDR1 SGHVS, CDR2 FNYEAQ. CDR3 length: 16 residues. CDR3 sequence: CASSLGRQSSGNTIYF.

The chain uses TRBV12-3 or TRBV12-4 and TRBJ2-3; TCRdb's D call, TRBD2, is unchecked because there is no DNA. The CDR3 runs to 16 residues. CDR3 in amino acids: CASSLELVQLGDTQYF.

The rearrangement joins TRBV12-3 or TRBV12-4 to TRBJ1-5; TCRdb indicates TRBD1, and absent DNA this call remains unverified. This CDR3 spans 14 amino acids. The CDR3 sequence: CASSPGQVNQPQHF.

V and J are TRBV20-1 and TRBJ1-5; lacking DNA, the TRBD1 call made by TCRdb goes unchecked. CDR3 length: 16 amino acids. From germline, CDR1 is DFQATT and CDR2 SNEGSKA (reference sequence). The CDR3 here is CSARAPTRGSNQPQHF.

The V call is TRBV2, the J call TRBJ1-6. Germline V CDR1 and CDR2: SNHLY, FYNNEI. The CDR3 consists of 13 residues. The CDR3 is CASVQGGYSPLHF.

The V gene is TRBV20-1, the J gene TRBJ1-6; TCRdb's D gene call, TRBD1, goes unchecked for lack of DNA. This CDR3 region has 14 residues. Germline CDR1 and CDR2: DFQATT and SNEGSKA (reference sequence). This CDR3 is CSAQGRSNNSPLHF.

The chain carries TRBV28 and TRBJ1-1. The CDR3 has 12 residues. Germline assignment: CDR1 MDHEN and CDR2 SYDVKM. CDR3 residues: CASSLRPTEAFF. The full variable domain, completed using reference TRBV28 and TRBJ1-1, is DVKVTQSSRYLVKRTGEKVFLECVQDMDHENMFWYRQDPGLGLRLIYFSYDVKMKEKGDIPEGYSVSREKKERFSLILESASTNQTSMYLCASSLRPTEAFFGQGTRLTVV.

V usage is TRBV5-1 and J usage is TRBJ2-5; TCRdb lists TRBD2, though no DNA is available to test this call. The CDR3 consists of 20 residues. Germline V gives CDR1 SGHRS, CDR2 YFSETQ. CDR3 sequence: CASSLRPSFRTSLHQETQYF.

The chain couples TRBV20-1 to TRBJ2-3. The CDR3 spans 12 residues. The V gene's germline CDR1 is DFQATT and CDR2 SNEGSKA (reference sequence). The CDR3 loop is CSASGPTDTQYF.

The chain carries TRBV12-3 or TRBV12-4 and TRBJ2-3; TCRdb designates TRBD1, a call that cannot be tested without DNA. The CDR3 spans 12 residues. This chain's CDR3 is CASSFRGDIKYF.

This chain uses TRBV5-6 with TRBJ2-7; TCRdb indicates TRBD1, and absent DNA this call remains unverified. The germline CDR1 and CDR2 sequences are SGHDT and YYEEEE. This CDR3 comprises 13 residues. CDR3 region: CASSRGTVGEQYF.